This TCR beta chain was retrieved from a study of follicular helper T cells after annual influenza vaccination. Broader study findings: Only 10-20% of analyzed cells yielded productive TCRB sequences.

Germline-derived CDR1 and CDR2 are SGHRS and YFSETQ. There are 16 residues in the CDR3. The V segment lost 1 base and the J segment 5 bases; nucleotides outside the gene matches: 6. The data were produced by immunoSEQ multiplex PCR, yet TCRdb's version contains in-frame clones alone and is incomplete. Here the sample spans some 10,000 clones, 70% to 90% being singletons. As concerns this clone: Its antigen is unknown.

The time point is: 2015-2016 season, 7 days after influenza vaccination. Adults received seasonal inactivated influenza vaccine, with sorted blood CD4 subsets sequenced before and after. ICOS+CD38+ and ICOS-CD38- fractions were sorted from non-naive CD4+CXCR5+PD-1+ cells. This chain uses TRBV5-1 with TRBJ2-3; 11 bases agree with TRBD2. This sequence originates from an adult who received the influenza vaccine. This specimen consisted of CXCR5+ CD38- circulating T follicular helper cells from blood, obtained 7 days after influenza vaccination. The subset is: circulating Tfh, non-naive CD4+CXCR5+PD-1+ (ICOS+CD38+ or ICOS-CD38-). The CDR3 DNA follows: TGCGCCAGCAGCTTGATAGCGGGGGGGAAAGAAGATACGCAGTATTTT. Its translation is CASSLIAGGKEDTQYF. Drawing the rest from reference TRBV5-1 and TRBJ2-3, the complete variable domain is KAGVTQTPRYLIKTRGQQVTLSCSPISGHRSVSWYQQTPGQGLQFLFEYFSETQRNKGNFPGRFSGRQFSNSRSEMNVSTLELGDSALYLCASSLIAGGKEDTQYFGPGTRLTVL.